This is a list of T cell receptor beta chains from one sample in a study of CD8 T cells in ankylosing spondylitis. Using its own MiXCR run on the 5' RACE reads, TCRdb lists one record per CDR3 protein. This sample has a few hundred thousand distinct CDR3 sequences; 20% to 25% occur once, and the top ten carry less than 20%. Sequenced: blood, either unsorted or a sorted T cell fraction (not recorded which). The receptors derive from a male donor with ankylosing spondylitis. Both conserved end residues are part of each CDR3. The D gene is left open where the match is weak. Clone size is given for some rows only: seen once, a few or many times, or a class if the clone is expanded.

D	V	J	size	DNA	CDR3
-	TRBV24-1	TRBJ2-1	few	TGTGCCACCAGTGAAGGTGGGAGGAGTGAGCAGTTCTTC	CATSEGGRSEQFF
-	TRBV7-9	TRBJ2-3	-	TGTGCCAGCAGAGTGCTTTCGATGGCAGATACGCAGTATTTT	CASRVLSMADTQYF
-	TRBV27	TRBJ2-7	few	TGTGCCAGCAGTTTAACACAGGGCCCTACCTACGAGCAGTACTTC	CASSLTQGPTYEQYF
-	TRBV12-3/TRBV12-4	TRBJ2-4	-	TGTGCCAGCAGTTCTCGACAGTCGCTCCTAGCCAAAAACATTCAGTACTTC	CASSSRQSLLAKNIQYF
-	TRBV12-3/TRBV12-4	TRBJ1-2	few	TGTGCCAGCAGCCGGCCGCCGAACTATGGCTACACCTTC	CASSRPPNYGYTF
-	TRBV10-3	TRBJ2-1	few	TGTGCCACCCTTCTAGCCAAGGACCGATACAATGAGCAGTTCTTC	CATLLAKDRYNEQFF
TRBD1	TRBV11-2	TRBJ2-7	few	TGTGCCAGCAGCTCAGGGACAGGGTCATCGTTTCGATACTACGAGCAGTACTTC	CASSSGTGSSFRYYEQYF
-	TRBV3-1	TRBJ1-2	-	TGTGCCAGCAGCCAAGCCGGGCTACGAGAAAACTATGGCTACACCTTC	CASSQAGLRENYGYTF
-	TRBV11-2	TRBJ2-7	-	TGTGCCAGCAGCAACCTCAGGGGCCACGAGCAGTACTTC	CASSNLRGHEQYF
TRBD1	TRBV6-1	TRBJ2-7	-	TGTGCCAGCCATACCACAGGGGTCGTCTACGAGCAGTACTTC	CASHTTGVVYEQYF
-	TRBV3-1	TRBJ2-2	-	TGTGCCAGCAGCCCCGTATCCCCCACCGGGGAGCTGTTTTTT	CASSPVSPTGELFF
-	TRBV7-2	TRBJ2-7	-	TGTGCCAGCAGCTACGACAGCGATCGGTACGAGCAGTACTTC	CASSYDSDRYEQYF
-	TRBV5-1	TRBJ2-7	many	TGCGCCAGCAGAAACTTAGGAGGGGGAGAGCAGTACTTC	CASRNLGGGEQYF
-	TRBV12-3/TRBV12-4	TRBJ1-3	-	TGTGCCAGCAGTTTCGTCGGGCCCTCTGGAAACACCATATATTTT	CASSFVGPSGNTIYF
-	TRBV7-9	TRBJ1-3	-	TGTGCCAGCAGTCCCGGTCGGGCCATATATTTT	CASSPGRAIYF
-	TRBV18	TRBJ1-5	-	TGTGCCAGCTCACAGCACTACAATCAGCCCCAGCATTTT	CASSQHYNQPQHF
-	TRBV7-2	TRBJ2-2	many	TGTGCCAGCAGCTTAGCGCGGGGAGTCAACACCGGGGAGCTGTTTTTT	CASSLARGVNTGELFF
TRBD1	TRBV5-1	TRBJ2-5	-	TGCGCCAGCGGGACAGGGTCATGGGAGACCCAGTACTTC	CASGTGSWETQYF
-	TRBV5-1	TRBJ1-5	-	TGCGCCAGCAGCTTGGCAGGGTTGAATCAGCCCCAGCATTTT	CASSLAGLNQPQHF
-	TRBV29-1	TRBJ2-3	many	TGCAGCGTCCCGGGTGGGGTCCCAGATACGCAGTATTTT	CSVPGGVPDTQYF
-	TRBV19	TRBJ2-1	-	TGTGCCAGTAAGGATGTTCGGGAGAGGAGCTCCTACAATGAGCAGTTCTTC	CASKDVRERSSYNEQFF
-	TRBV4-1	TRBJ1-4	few	TGCGCCAGCAGCCAAGAACCAGGGGAAATGATCAAACTGTTTTTT	CASSQEPGEMIKLFF
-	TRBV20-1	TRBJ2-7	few	TGCAGTGCCTTCCGGGACCTCTTCACCTACGAGCAGTACTTC	CSAFRDLFTYEQYF
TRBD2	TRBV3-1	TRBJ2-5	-	TGTGCCAGCAGCCAAAATGGAGCGGGACGGGCAGAGACCCAGTACTTC	CASSQNGAGRAETQYF
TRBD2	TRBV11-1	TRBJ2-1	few	TGTGCCAGCAGCTTGAGGGTACTAGCGTCCAATGAGCAGTTCTTC	CASSLRVLASNEQFF
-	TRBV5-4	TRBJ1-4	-	TGTGCCAGCAGCTTGGCCGCCGGGAATAATGAAAAACTGTTTTTT	CASSLAAGNNEKLFF
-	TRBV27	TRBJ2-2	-	TGTGCCAGCCGGAGGGACACAGGGGAGAGGGCCGGGGAGCTGTTTTTT	CASRRDTGERAGELFF
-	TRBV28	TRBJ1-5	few	TGTGCCAGCAGTTCTCAGTATAGCAATCAGCCCCAGCATTTT	CASSSQYSNQPQHF
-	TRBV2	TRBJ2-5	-	TGTGCCAGGTCGGGTATGACGCTAGAGACCCAGTACTTC	CARSGMTLETQYF
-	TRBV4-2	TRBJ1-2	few	TGTGCCAGCAGCCAAGTGACAGAGTCTTATGGCTACACCTTC	CASSQVTESYGYTF
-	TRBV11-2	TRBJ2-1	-	TGTGCCAGCAGCTTAGAGGTGGATTATGAGCAGTTCTTC	CASSLEVDYEQFF
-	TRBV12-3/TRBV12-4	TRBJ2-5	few	TGTGCCAGCACCCTTTGGGGGGAAGAAGAGACCCAGTACTTC	CASTLWGEEETQYF
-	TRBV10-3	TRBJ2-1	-	TGTGCCATCAGTGAATCAAATAGTGGGAGCGGTGGGAATGAGCAGTTCTTC	CAISESNSGSGGNEQFF
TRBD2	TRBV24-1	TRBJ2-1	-	TGTGCCACCAGTAGCAGCGGGAGGGCCGGGAATGAGCAGTTCTTC	CATSSSGRAGNEQFF
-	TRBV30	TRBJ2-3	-	TGTGCCTCGCACCGCCGGGCAGATACGCAGTATTTT	CASHRRADTQYF
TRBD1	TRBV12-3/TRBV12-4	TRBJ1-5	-	TGTGCCAGCAGTACAGGGGGGAATCAGCCCCAGCATTTT	CASSTGGNQPQHF
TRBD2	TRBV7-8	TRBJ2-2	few	TGTGCCAGCAGCTCCGTAGCGCGGGGGGGGATCACCGGGGAGCTGTTTTTT	CASSSVARGGITGELFF
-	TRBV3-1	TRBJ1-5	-	TGTGCCAGCAGCCAAGGAGGGAGTTACCATCAGCCCCAGCATTTT	CASSQGGSYHQPQHF
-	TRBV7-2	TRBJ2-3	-	TGTGCCAGCAGCCCATCCATGCGCGATACGCAGTATTTT	CASSPSMRDTQYF
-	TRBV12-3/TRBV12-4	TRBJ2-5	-	TGTGCCAGCAGTTTAGGCCTACGGGAGACCCAGTACTTC	CASSLGLRETQYF
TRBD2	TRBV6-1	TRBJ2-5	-	TGTGCCAGCAGTCGAACTAGCGACCAAGAGACCCAGTACTTC	CASSRTSDQETQYF
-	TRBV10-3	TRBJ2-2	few	TGTGCCATCAGTCGGGACTCCCCATACACCGGGGAGCTGTTTTTT	CAISRDSPYTGELFF
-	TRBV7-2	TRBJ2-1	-	TGTGCCAGCAGCTTAGTCCAGCGGTATGAGCAGTTCTTC	CASSLVQRYEQFF
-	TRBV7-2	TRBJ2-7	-	TGTGCCAGCAGCCGCCTGACAGGTCTCCACGAGCAGTACTTC	CASSRLTGLHEQYF